The rows below give T cell receptor beta chains drawn from one sample of a study of blood T cell repertoires in COVID-19. Assay used: immunoSEQ multiplex PCR; TCRdb lists only in-frame clones, some missing. In the table there are around 250,000 clones, roughly 80% of which are singletons. The specimen sequenced was peripheral blood. The receptors were gathered from a woman aged 18-29 years with acute or convalescent COVID-19. Each CDR3 is given with its conserved first and last residue. A D gene is named only where the DNA matches it firmly. Rows give clone size only sometimes, using once, few, many, or a class for an expanded clone.

TRBD2	15	TRBJ2-5	TRBV7-2	.	TGTGCCAGCAGCTTTCGGAGCGGGGAGCAAGAGACCCAGTACTTC	CASSFRSGEQETQYF
.	14	TRBJ1-2	TRBV2	.	TGTGCCAGCCGGGGGGGGATGGGTAACTATGGCTACACCTTC	CASRGGMGNYGYTF
.	15	TRBJ2-1	TRBV18	.	TGTGCCAGCTCACCTGAAAACTCTTTCTACAATGAGCAGTTCTTC	CASSPENSFYNEQFF
.	10	TRBJ2-1	TRBV5-8	.	TGTGCCAGCAGCTTGGACGGGAGGTTCTTC	CASSLDGRFF
.	14	TRBJ2-1	TRBV29-1	.	TGCAGCGTTGAAGATGGTTTTGCGGCTCCTGAGCAGTTCTTC	CSVEDGFAAPEQFF
TRBD1	14	TRBJ2-1	TRBV18	.	TGTGCCAGCTCGGCCTCGACAGGGGTTAATGAGCAGTTCTTC	CASSASTGVNEQFF
TRBD1	14	TRBJ1-2	TRBV7-8	.	TGTGCCAGCAGTTCACAGGGGGCGGACTATGGCTACACCTTC	CASSSQGADYGYTF
.	13	TRBJ2-7	TRBV14	.	TGTGCCAGCAGCCGTTGGGACAAATACGAGCAGTACTTC	CASSRWDKYEQYF
TRBD1	15	TRBJ2-5	TRBV7-2	.	TGTGCCAGCAGCTTCGACAGGGGGCGGGGGGAGACCCAGTACTTC	CASSFDRGRGETQYF
TRBD2	18	TRBJ2-5	TRBV18	.	TGTGCCAGCTCACCTCCGGGACGACTAGCGGGAGGGCCGGGGACCCAGTACTTC	CASSPPGRLAGGPGTQYF
.	13	TRBJ2-5	TRBV12-3/TRBV12-4	.	TGTGCCAGCAGTCCGTACACACGGGGGACCCAGTACTTC	CASSPYTRGTQYF
TRBD1	14	TRBJ1-5	TRBV6-2/TRBV6-3	.	TGTGCCAGCAGCCCGACAGGGGTCAATCAGCCCCAGCATTTT	CASSPTGVNQPQHF
TRBD1	14	TRBJ1-1	TRBV6-2/TRBV6-3	.	TGTGCCAGCAGTTACTTGGGACAGGGCACTGAAGCTTTCTTT	CASSYLGQGTEAFF
.	11	TRBJ2-7	TRBV4-2	.	TGTGCCAGCAGCGGAGGCGGCGAGCAGTACTTC	CASSGGGEQYF
TRBD2	15	TRBJ2-5	TRBV7-2	.	TGTGCCAGCAGCTTACGAGCGGGAGGGCCGGAGACCCAGTACTTC	CASSLRAGGPETQYF
TRBD2	16	TRBJ2-1	TRBV3-1/TRBV3-2	.	TGTGCCAGCGCAGAGGGAGCGGGAGGGCCGGGCAATGAGCAGTTCTTC	CASAEGAGGPGNEQFF
.	16	TRBJ2-6	TRBV21-1	once	TGTGCCAGCAGCAAAGTGGGGAGCTCTGGGGCCAACGTCCTGACTTTC	CASSKVGSSGANVLTF
TRBD1	14	TRBJ2-2	TRBV12-5	.	TGTGCTAGACAAACAGGGGGCGACGCCGGGGAGCTGTTTTTT	CARQTGGDAGELFF
.	16	TRBJ1-4	TRBV28	.	TGTGCCAGCAGTTTGCGGGTGGCAGGAAAAAATGAAAAACTGTTTTTT	CASSLRVAGKNEKLFF